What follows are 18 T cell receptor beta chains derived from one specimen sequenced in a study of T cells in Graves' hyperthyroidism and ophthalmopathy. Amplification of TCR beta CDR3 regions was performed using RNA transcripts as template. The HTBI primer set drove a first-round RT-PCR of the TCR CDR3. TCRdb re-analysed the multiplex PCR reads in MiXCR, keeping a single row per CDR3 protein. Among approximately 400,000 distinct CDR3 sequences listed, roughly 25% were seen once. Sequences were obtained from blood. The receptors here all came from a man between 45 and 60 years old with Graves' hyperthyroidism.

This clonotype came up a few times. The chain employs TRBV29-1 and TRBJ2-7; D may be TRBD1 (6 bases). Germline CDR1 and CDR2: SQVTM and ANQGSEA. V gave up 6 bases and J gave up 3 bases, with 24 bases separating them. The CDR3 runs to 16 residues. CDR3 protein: CSVNWGHPRGFYEQYF. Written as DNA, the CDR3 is TGCAGCGTGAATTGGGGACACCCTAGAGGTTTCTACGAGCAGTACTTC.

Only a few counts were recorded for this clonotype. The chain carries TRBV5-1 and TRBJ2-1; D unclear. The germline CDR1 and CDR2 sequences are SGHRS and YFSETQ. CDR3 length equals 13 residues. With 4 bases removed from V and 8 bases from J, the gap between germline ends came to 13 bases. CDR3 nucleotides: TGCGCCAGCAGCCCTGGGATTGGGGATGAGCAGTTCTTC. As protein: CASSPGIGDEQFF.

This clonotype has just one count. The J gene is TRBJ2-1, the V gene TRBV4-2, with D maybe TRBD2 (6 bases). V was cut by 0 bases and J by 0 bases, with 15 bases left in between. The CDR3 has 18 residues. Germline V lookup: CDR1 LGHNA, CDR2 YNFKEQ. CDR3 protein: CASSQDGSRLSSYNEQFF. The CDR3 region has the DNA TGTGCCAGCAGCCAAGACGGGAGTAGACTCAGCTCCTACAATGAGCAGTTCTTC.

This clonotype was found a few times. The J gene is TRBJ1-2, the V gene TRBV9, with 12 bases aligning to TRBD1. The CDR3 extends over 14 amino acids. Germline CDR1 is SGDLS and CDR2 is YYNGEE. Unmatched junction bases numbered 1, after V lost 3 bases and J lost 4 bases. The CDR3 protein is CASSEGQGAYGYTF. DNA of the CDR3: TGTGCCAGCAGCGAGGGACAGGGGGCCTATGGCTACACCTTC.

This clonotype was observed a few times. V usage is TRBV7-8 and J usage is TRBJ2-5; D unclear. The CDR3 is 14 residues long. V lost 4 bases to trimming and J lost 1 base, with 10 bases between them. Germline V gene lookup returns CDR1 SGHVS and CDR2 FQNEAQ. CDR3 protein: CASSYRVPQETQYF. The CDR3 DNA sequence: TGTGCCAGCAGCTATAGAGTACCCCAAGAGACCCAGTACTTC.

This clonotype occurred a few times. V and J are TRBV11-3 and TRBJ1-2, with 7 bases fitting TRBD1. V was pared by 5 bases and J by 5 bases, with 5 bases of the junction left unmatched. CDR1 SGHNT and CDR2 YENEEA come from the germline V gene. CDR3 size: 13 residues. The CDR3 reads CASSPRDRYGYTF. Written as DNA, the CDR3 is TGTGCCAGCAGCCCCCGGGACAGATATGGCTACACCTTC.

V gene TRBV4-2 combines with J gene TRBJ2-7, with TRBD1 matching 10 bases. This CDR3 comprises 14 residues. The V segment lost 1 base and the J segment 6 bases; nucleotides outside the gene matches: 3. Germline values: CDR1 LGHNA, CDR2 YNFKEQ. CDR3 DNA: TGTGCCAGCAGCCAAGGGACAGGGGGTGGCGAGCAGTACTTC. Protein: CASSQGTGGGEQYF.

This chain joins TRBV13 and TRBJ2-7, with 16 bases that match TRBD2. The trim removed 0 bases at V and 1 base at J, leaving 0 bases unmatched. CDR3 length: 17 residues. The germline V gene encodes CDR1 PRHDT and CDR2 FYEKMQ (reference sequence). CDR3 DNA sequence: TGTGCCAGCAGCTTAGGGGGACTAGCGGGAGGGTCCTACGAGCAGTACTTC. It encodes CASSLGGLAGGSYEQYF. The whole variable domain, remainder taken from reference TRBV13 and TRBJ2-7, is AAGVIQSPRHLIKEKRETATLKCYPIPRHDTVYWYQQGPGQDPQFLISFYEKMQSDKGSIPDRFSAQQFSDYHSELNMSSLELGDSALYFCASSLGGLAGGSYEQYFGPGTRLTVT.

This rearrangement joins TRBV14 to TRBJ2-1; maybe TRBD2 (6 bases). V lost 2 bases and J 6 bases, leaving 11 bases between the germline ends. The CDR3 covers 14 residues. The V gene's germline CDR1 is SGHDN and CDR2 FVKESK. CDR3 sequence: CASSQLADLNEQFF. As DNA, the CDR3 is TGTGCCAGCAGCCAATTAGCGGACCTCAATGAGCAGTTCTTC.

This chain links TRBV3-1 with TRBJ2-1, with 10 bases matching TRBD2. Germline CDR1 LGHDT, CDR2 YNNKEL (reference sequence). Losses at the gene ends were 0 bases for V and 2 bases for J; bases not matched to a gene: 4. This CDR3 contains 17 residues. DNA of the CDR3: TGTGCCAGCAGCCAAGAGGGGCTAGCGGGAGCCTACAATGAGCAGTTCTTC. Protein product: CASSQEGLAGAYNEQFF.

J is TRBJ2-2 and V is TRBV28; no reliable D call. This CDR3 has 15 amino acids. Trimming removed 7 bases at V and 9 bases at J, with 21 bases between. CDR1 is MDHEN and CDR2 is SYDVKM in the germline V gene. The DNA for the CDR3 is TGTGCCAGCACCGAGGTTACAAATATTCACAGGGAGCTGTTTTTT. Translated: CASTEVTNIHRELFF.

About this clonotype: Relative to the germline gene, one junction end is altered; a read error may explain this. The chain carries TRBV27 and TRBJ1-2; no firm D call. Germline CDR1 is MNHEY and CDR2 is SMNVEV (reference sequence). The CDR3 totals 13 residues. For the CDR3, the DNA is TGTACCAGCAGTTTCCAGGCCCGCTATGGCTACACCTTC. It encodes CTSSFQARYGYTF.

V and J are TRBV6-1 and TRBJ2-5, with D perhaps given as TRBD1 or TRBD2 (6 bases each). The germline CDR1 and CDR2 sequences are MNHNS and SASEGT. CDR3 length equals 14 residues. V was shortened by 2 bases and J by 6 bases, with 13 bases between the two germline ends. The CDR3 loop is CASSERGPAQTQYF. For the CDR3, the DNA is TGTGCCAGCAGTGAACGGGGGCCGGCGCAGACCCAGTACTTC.

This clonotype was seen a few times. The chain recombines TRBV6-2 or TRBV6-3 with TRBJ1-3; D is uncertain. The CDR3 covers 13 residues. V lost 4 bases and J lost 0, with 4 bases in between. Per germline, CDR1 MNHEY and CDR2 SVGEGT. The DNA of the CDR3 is TGTGCCAGCAGTTCCACCTCTGGAAACACCATATATTTT. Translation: CASSSTSGNTIYF.

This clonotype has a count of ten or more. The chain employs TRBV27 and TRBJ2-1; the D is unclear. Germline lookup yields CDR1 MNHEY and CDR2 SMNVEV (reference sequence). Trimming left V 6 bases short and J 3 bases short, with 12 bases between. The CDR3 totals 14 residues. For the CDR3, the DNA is TGTGCCAGCAGCACCACTACGGGCTACAATGAGCAGTTCTTC. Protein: CASSTTTGYNEQFF.

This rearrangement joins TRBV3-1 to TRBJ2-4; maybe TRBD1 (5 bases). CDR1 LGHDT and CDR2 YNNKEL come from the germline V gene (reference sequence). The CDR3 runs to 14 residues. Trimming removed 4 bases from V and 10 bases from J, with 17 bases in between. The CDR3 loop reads CASSLGILGEIQYF. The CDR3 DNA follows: TGTGCCAGCAGCCTTGGCATTTTAGGGGAAATTCAGTACTTC. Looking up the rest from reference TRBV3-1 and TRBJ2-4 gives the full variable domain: DTAVSQTPKYLVTQMGNDKSIKCEQNLGHDTMYWYKQDSKKFLKIMFSYNNKELIINETVPNRFSPKSPDKAHLNLHINSLELGDSAVYFCASSLGILGEIQYFGAGTRLSVL.

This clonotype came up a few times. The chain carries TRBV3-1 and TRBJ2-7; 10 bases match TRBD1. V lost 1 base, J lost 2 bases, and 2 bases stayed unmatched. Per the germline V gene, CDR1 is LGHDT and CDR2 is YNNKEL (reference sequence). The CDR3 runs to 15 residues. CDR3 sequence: CASSQAGTGAYEQYF. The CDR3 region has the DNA TGTGCCAGCAGCCAAGCCGGGACAGGGGCCTACGAGCAGTACTTC.

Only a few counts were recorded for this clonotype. Written as DNA, the CDR3 is TGTGCCAGCAGCCCTTCCCCCTCCGGGGAGACCCAGTACTTC. This translates into CASSPSPSGETQYF. The genes are TRBV3-1 and TRBJ2-5; D is unclear. V was trimmed by 4 bases and J by 5 bases, leaving 14 bases between them. CDR3 length: 14 residues. Per germline, CDR1 LGHDT and CDR2 YNNKEL (reference sequence).